The present TCR beta chain was sequenced within a study of T-cell reconstitution after alpha-beta-depleted transplantation in children. Preparation of the TCRbeta library involved a method that used unique molecular identifiers. From the PCR reads, TCRdb called clonotypes with MiXCR, one entry per CDR3 protein. The repertoire holds a few hundred thousand distinct CDR3 sequences, with 9% to 12% as singletons. There are 17 residues in the CDR3. CDR1 and CDR2 from the germline V gene are MNHEY and SVGAGI. Trimming shortened V by 2 bases and J by 2 bases, and 18 bases separated the two germline ends. The receptor was derived from a human donor who donated a stem cell graft to a child with acute lymphoblastic leukemia. This chain links TRBV6-5 with TRBJ1-2; D is possibly TRBD1 (6 bases). The sample in question was PBMCs from the stem cell graft donor, obtained from the stem cell graft. This CDR3 reads CASSYVDQGPLNYGYTF. CDR3 DNA sequence: TGTGCCAGCAGTTACGTTGATCAGGGGCCGTTAAACTATGGCTACACCTTC.